The entry below describes one T cell receptor beta chain. Antigen unknown. PCR employed 60 Vbeta and 13 Jbeta primers. Sequencing used immunoSEQ multiplex PCR; TCRdb keeps in-frame clones, though not all of them. Altogether 180,000 or so clones are present, 86% being singletons, with the ten largest covering around 0.31%. The CDR3 covers 15 residues. Germline V CDR1 and CDR2: SNHLY, FYNNEI. Trimming removed 7 bases from V and 4 bases from J, with 17 bases in between. This specimen belongs to a study of cytomegalovirus exposure and HLA in healthy donors. Study observations and caveats: Cytomegalovirus status was reportedly diagnosed by the classifier with high specificity and sensitivity. A prior analysis recorded that most TCR beta V segments were productive about 87% or about 30% of the time. The authors later linked a missense DCLRE1C variant to TCR beta V- and J-gene trimming. Later analysis showed TCR association rates varying by HLA locus, highest for DRB1 and lowest for HLA-C.

V is TRBV2 and J is TRBJ2-1; possibly TRBD2 for D (5 bases). The sample taken for sequencing was PBMCs. The TCR comes from a woman younger than 45 in good health and CMV-seronegative. CDR3 region: CASTEVARGYNEQFF. The DNA of the CDR3 is TGTGCCAGCACCGAGGTGGCTAGAGGGTACAATGAGCAGTTCTTC.